This T cell receptor beta chain was identified in a study of cytomegalovirus exposure and HLA in healthy donors. The CDR3 has 15 residues. Germline lookup yields CDR1 SGDLS and CDR2 YYNGEE. Trimming stripped 3 bases from V and 0 bases from J, with 11 bases between. PCR involved 60 Vbeta and 13 Jbeta primers. Sequenced by immunoSEQ multiplex PCR; TCRdb stores in-frame clones only, minus some. The repertoire has 120,000 to 150,000 clones, over 60% of them found once; the top ten carry around 1.9%. The TCR comes from a man between 35 and 55 years old in good health and CMV-seronegative. The chain joins TRBV9 to TRBJ2-3, with D tentatively TRBD1 (6 bases). Sequenced: PBMCs. DNA for the CDR3: TGTGCCAGCAGCGCGACAGGATTCAGCACAGATACGCAGTATTTT. Translated: CASSATGFSTDTQYF.